Following are 31 T cell receptor beta chains from one sample sequenced in a study of cytomegalovirus exposure and HLA in healthy donors. PCR involved 60 Vbeta and 13 Jbeta primers. Data came from immunoSEQ multiplex PCR; TCRdb stores just in-frame clones and leaves some out. The sample lists about 93,000 clones, just over 75% occurring once. Material: PBMCs. These receptors were obtained from a man aged 30-40 years in good health and CMV-seronegative.

The chain is built from TRBV9 and TRBJ1-2; 11 nucleotides align to TRBD1. CDR1 is SGDLS and CDR2 is YYNGEE in the germline V gene. V trimming: 6 bases; J trimming: 3 bases; junction bases outside the gene matches: 7. The CDR3 spans 15 residues. The CDR3 loop reads CASTHGTGGDYGYTF. CDR3 nucleotides: TGTGCCAGCACCCACGGGACAGGGGGTGACTATGGCTACACCTTC.

The rearrangement links TRBV7-3 to TRBJ1-2, with D uncertain. Germline CDR1 SGHTA, CDR2 FQGTGA. Trimming cost V 3 bases and J 5 bases, with 13 bases left between them. The CDR3 is 14 amino acids. CDR3 bases: TGTGCCAGCAGCTTCGAGGGTCCTACTTATGGCTACACCTTC. It yields the protein CASSFEGPTYGYTF.

As DNA, the CDR3 is TGCAGCGTTGGGGAACTGATGGGAGTCTCCTACAATGAGCAGTTCTTC. Protein: CSVGELMGVSYNEQFF. The rearrangement joins TRBV29-1 to TRBJ2-1, with D possibly being TRBD2 (5 bases). The CDR3 runs 16 residues. The V gene's germline CDR1 is SQVTM and CDR2 ANQGSEA. V lost 4 bases and J lost 0, with 16 bases in between.

V gene TRBV9 combines with J gene TRBJ1-3; D unclear. Germline V gives CDR1 SGDLS, CDR2 YYNGEE. V lost 4 bases to trimming and J lost 0 bases, with 14 bases between them. The CDR3 totals 16 residues. CDR3 DNA: TGTGCCAGCAGCTCTAGCCTTACATCCTCTGGAAACACCATATATTTT. Amino acid sequence: CASSSSLTSSGNTIYF.

The chain uses TRBV19 and TRBJ1-5; 10 bases are shared with TRBD1. V was pared by 8 bases and J by 1 base, with 2 bases of the junction left unmatched. The CDR3 sequence is 14 residues long. Germline lookup yields CDR1 LNHDA and CDR2 SQIVND (reference sequence). The CDR3 nucleotides read TGTGCCAGTGGGGACAGGGGAAGCAATCAGCCCCAGCATTTT. Protein: CASGDRGSNQPQHF.

CDR3 coding DNA: TGTGCCAGCAGTCAGGACCCAGGGGGCCGTCAGCCCCAGCATTTT. Encoded protein: CASSQDPGGRQPQHF. The chain links TRBV6-6 to TRBJ1-5; 8 nucleotides align to TRBD1. The germline gives CDR1 MNHNY, CDR2 SVGAGI (reference sequence). The CDR3 is 15 residues long. V was pared by 5 bases and J by 6 bases, with 9 bases of the junction left unmatched.

As concerns this clone: Germline and junction disagree at one end, which may indicate a read error. V is TRBV29-1 and J is TRBJ1-3; 8 bases agree with TRBD1. The germline V gene encodes CDR1 SQVTM and CDR2 ANQGSEA. The CDR3 is made up of 14 amino acids. This CDR3 is CSVEGTGSGNTIYF. The CDR3, as DNA: TGCAGCGTGGAAGGGACAGGATCAGGAAACACCATATATTTT.

The chain joins TRBV6-6 to TRBJ2-1; 8 bases fit TRBD2. Germline V CDR1 and CDR2: MNHNY, SVGAGI (reference sequence). The CDR3 covers 16 residues. With V trimmed by 4 bases and J by 0 bases, 5 bases remained unmatched. CDR3 amino acids: CASSWERGSSYNEQFF. The CDR3 bases are TGTGCCAGCAGTTGGGAGCGGGGGAGCTCCTACAATGAGCAGTTCTTC.

CDR3: CASSLVVQGGNQPQHF. The CDR3 DNA is TGTGCCAGCAGTCTTGTAGTCCAGGGTGGCAATCAGCCCCAGCATTTT. The rearrangement joins TRBV5-5 to TRBJ1-5, with a weak D call TRBD1 (5 bases). Germline V gene sequence: CDR1 SGHKS, CDR2 YYEKEE (reference sequence). The CDR3 extends over 16 amino acids. V was cut by 5 bases and J by 2 bases, with 17 bases left in between.

The V gene is TRBV5-5, the J gene TRBJ1-5; 7 bases agree with TRBD1. The CDR3 runs to 15 residues. The germline CDR1 and CDR2 sequences are SGHKS and YYEKEE (reference sequence). V shed 4 bases, J shed 3 bases, and the junction held 7 bases outside the gene matches. The CDR3: CASSREGTVNQPQHF. The DNA of the CDR3 is TGTGCCAGCAGCCGGGAGGGGACAGTCAATCAGCCCCAGCATTTT.

This rearrangement joins TRBV6-6 to TRBJ2-5; 12 bases line up with TRBD1. Per germline, CDR1 MNHNY and CDR2 SVGAGI (reference sequence). The CDR3 totals 15 residues. V was pared by 5 bases and J by 5 bases, with 6 bases of the junction left unmatched. The CDR3 sequence: CASSEGTGGAETQYF. DNA for the CDR3: TGTGCCAGCAGTGAGGGGACAGGGGGCGCGGAGACCCAGTACTTC.

The chain links TRBV27 to TRBJ1-2; 7 bases fit TRBD1. Germline V gene lookup returns CDR1 MNHEY and CDR2 SMNVEV (reference sequence). V shed 2 bases and J 5 bases; nucleotides not matched to a gene: 5. This CDR3 contains 14 residues. CDR3 amino acids: CASSLGGQPYGYTF. The CDR3 DNA follows: TGTGCCAGCAGTTTAGGGGGACAGCCATATGGCTACACCTTC.

The rearrangement joins TRBV6-5 to TRBJ1-3; D unclear. The CDR3 sequence is 12 residues long. Trimming removed 6 bases from V and 11 bases from J, with 14 bases in between. Germline CDR1 and CDR2: MNHEY and SVGAGI. The CDR3 DNA reads TGTGCCAGCAGCGCTGGACTAACCCCCATATATTTT. It codes for CASSAGLTPIYF.

This clone was counted a few times. V and J are TRBV6-1 and TRBJ1-5; no clear D. There are 13 residues in the CDR3. V shed 8 bases and J shed 5 bases, with 13 bases lying between them. Germline-derived CDR1 and CDR2 are MNHNS and SASEGT. The DNA for the CDR3 is TGTGCCAGCCGGGGTCCCGGGGATCAGCCCCAGCATTTT. Its translation: CASRGPGDQPQHF.

The chain is built from TRBV7-6 and TRBJ2-1; no firm D call. The germline V gene has CDR1 SGHVS and CDR2 FNYEAQ. The CDR3 extends over 15 amino acids. V was shortened by 0 bases and J by 0 bases, with 6 bases between the two germline ends. The CDR3 DNA is TGTGCCAGCAGCTTAGCCTACCCCTCCTACAATGAGCAGTTCTTC. Its translation: CASSLAYPSYNEQFF.

The chain uses TRBV9 and TRBJ1-2; TRBD1 might be the D (6 bases). The ends were cut back, 10 bases at V and 5 bases at J, with 21 bases in the middle. The CDR3 contains 14 residues. The germline V gene has CDR1 SGDLS and CDR2 YYNGEE. For the CDR3, the DNA is TGTGCCTCCGGCGATGGGCAGGGGATTTATGGCTACACCTTC. Translating gives CASGDGQGIYGYTF.

This clone was counted once. This chain links TRBV9 with TRBJ2-4; TRBD1 agrees at 12 bases. The CDR3 runs to 19 residues. The germline V gene encodes CDR1 SGDLS and CDR2 YYNGEE. V was clipped by 0 bases and J by 1 base; unmatched bases: 8. CDR3 bases: TGTGCCAGCAGCGTAGAGGGACAGGGGGCTCAAGGGGCCAAAAACATTCAGTACTTC. Translated, it gives CASSVEGQGAQGAKNIQYF.

CDR3 coding DNA: TGTGCCAGCAGCCAAGGGGGGGGACGCGGCTACACCTTC. It is translated as CASSQGGGRGYTF. The chain carries TRBV11-2 and TRBJ1-2, with D possibly being TRBD1 (6 bases). Trimming pared 5 bases from V and 8 bases from J, leaving 15 bases between. This CDR3 has 13 residues. CDR1 and CDR2 (germline): SGHAT, FQNNGV.

The chain uses TRBV9 and TRBJ2-2; unclear D gene. The CDR3 covers 16 residues. V was shortened by 4 bases and J by 3 bases, with 16 bases between the two germline ends. In germline, CDR1 is SGDLS, CDR2 YYNGEE. The CDR3 is CASSPSVLPDTGELFF. The CDR3 coding sequence is TGTGCCAGCAGCCCGTCCGTCCTACCCGACACCGGGGAGCTGTTTTTT.

The chain couples TRBV4-1 to TRBJ1-6; 7 nucleotides align to TRBD1. J was trimmed by 9 bases and V by 1 base; bases with no gene match: 6. CDR1 MGHRA and CDR2 YSYEKL come from the germline V gene. The CDR3 totals 15 residues. As DNA, the CDR3 is TGCGCCAGCAGCCAAGTCGGGCCAGGGGGTTCACCCCTCCACTTT. The encoded protein is CASSQVGPGGSPLHF.

This rearrangement joins TRBV6-5 to TRBJ2-5, with a possible D match to TRBD1 (6 bases). The V gene lost 2 bases and the J gene lost 4 bases, with 11 bases spanning the gap. Germline V gene lookup returns CDR1 MNHEY and CDR2 SVGAGI. This CDR3 is 14 amino acids long. The CDR3 sequence is CASSYTTGRETQYF. DNA for the CDR3: TGTGCCAGCAGTTACACCACAGGGCGAGAGACCCAGTACTTC.

J is TRBJ1-2 and V is TRBV6-4; tentative D call: TRBD1 (6 bases). The CDR3 totals 13 residues. The V gene lost 4 bases and the J gene lost 8 bases, with 14 bases spanning the gap. Germline values: CDR1 MRHNA, CDR2 SNTAGT. The CDR3 region is CASSATTGSGYTF. The CDR3 DNA is TGTGCCAGCAGTGCTACCACAGGGTCCGGCTACACCTTC.

The chain is built from TRBV18 and TRBJ1-2; 7 bases fit TRBD1. With 10 bases clipped from V and 3 bases from J, the junction kept 8 bases outside the gene matches. There are 13 residues in the CDR3. CDR1 is KGHSH, CDR2 LQKENI, per germline. DNA of the CDR3: TGTGCCACCGCACCCGACAGGGACTATGGCTACACCTTC. Its protein product is CATAPDRDYGYTF.

Comment on this clone: Additional DNA sequences in this sample encode the identical CDR3. CDR3 sequence: CASSPGRGGYTEAFF. Here the CDR3 DNA reads TGTGCCAGCTCACCGGGTCGGGGGGGATACACTGAAGCTTTCTTT. V and J are TRBV18 and TRBJ1-1, with TRBD1 as a possible D gene (5 bases). Trimming pared 3 bases from V and 3 bases from J, leaving 14 bases between. This CDR3 is built from 15 residues. Germline lookup yields CDR1 KGHSH and CDR2 LQKENI.

CDR3 nucleotide sequence: TGTGCCAGCAGCTGGACTCAATTCTATGGCTACACCTTC. This gives the protein CASSWTQFYGYTF. The rearrangement uses TRBV5-8 and TRBJ1-2; no reliable D call. CDR1 is SGHTS and CDR2 is YDEGEE in the germline V gene. The CDR3 runs to 13 residues. The V gene lost 3 bases and the J gene lost 4 bases, with 10 bases spanning the gap.

This clone has only a few counts. The chain combines TRBV10-2 with TRBJ1-1; 8 nucleotides match TRBD1. Germline values: CDR1 WSHSY, CDR2 SAAADI. This CDR3 spans 14 amino acids. Germline trimming cut 10 bases from V and 1 base from J; bases unmatched to any gene: 8. In nucleotides, the CDR3 is TGCGCCACCAAGAAAGACAGGGGGAACACTGAAGCTTTCTTT. Translating gives CATKKDRGNTEAFF.

The genes are TRBV7-6 and TRBJ2-3, with 8 positions matching TRBD2. In germline, CDR1 is SGHVS, CDR2 FNYEAQ. Unmatched junction bases numbered 10, after V lost 5 bases and J lost 3 bases. The CDR3 runs to 16 residues. The CDR3: CASSPLPPSGTDTQYF. The CDR3 DNA reads as TGTGCCAGCAGCCCCCTCCCCCCTAGCGGGACAGATACGCAGTATTTT.

The genes are TRBV5-1 and TRBJ1-2; the D is unclear. The germline gives CDR1 SGHRS, CDR2 YFSETQ. CDR3 length: 17 amino acids. Deletions cut 6 bases from V and 3 bases from J, with 24 bases between. CDR3 nucleotide sequence: TGCGCCAGCAACCGCGGGGATCTCCTAGAGGCCGACTATGGCTACACCTTC. Translated, it gives CASNRGDLLEADYGYTF.

The rearrangement links TRBV21-1 to TRBJ1-5; the D call in the table, TRBD1, was not verified against the DNA. TRBV21-1 counts as a pseudogene. There are 17 residues in the CDR3. The DNA for the CDR3 is TGTGCCAGCAGCAAACGTGGACAGGCGATGGGCAATCAGCCCCAGCATTTT. The encoded protein is CASSKRGQAMGNQPQHF.

The CDR3 region is CASSIDLEGRGQFF. CDR3 nucleotide sequence: TGTGCCAGTAGTATAGATCTAGAGGGCAGGGGGCAGTTCTTC. V gene TRBV19 combines with J gene TRBJ2-1; perhaps TRBD1 as D (6 bases). The germline V gene encodes CDR1 LNHDA and CDR2 SQIVND (reference sequence). V was shortened by 0 bases and J by 12 bases, with 15 bases between the two germline ends. This CDR3 contains 14 residues.

There are a few counts of this clone. This chain connects TRBV5-1 to TRBJ1-1; 7 bases match TRBD1. This CDR3 spans 13 amino acids. V dropped 4 bases and J dropped 7; count of bases not matched to a gene: 7. The germline V gene has CDR1 SGHRS and CDR2 YFSETQ. CDR3 in amino acids: CASSPRQGREAFF. DNA for the CDR3: TGCGCCAGCAGCCCCAGACAGGGCCGTGAAGCTTTCTTT.